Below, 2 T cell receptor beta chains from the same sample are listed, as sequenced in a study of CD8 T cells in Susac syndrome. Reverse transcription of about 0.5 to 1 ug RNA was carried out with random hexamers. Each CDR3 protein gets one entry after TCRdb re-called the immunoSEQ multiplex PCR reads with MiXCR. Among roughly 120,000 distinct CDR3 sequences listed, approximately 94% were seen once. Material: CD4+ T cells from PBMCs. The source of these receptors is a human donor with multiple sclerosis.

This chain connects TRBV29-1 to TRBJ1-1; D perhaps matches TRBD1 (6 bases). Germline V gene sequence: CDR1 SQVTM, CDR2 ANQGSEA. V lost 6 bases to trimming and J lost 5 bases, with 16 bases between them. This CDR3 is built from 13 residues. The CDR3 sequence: CSVRVKQGTEAFF. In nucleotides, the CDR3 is TGCAGCGTCCGGGTAAAACAGGGAACTGAAGCTTTCTTT.

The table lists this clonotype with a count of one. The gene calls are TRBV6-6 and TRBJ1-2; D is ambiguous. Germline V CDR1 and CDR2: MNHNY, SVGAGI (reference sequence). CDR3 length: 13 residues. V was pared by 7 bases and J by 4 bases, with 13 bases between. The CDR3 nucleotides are TGTGCCAGCACTACCCCGGGGTCCTATGGCTACACCTTC. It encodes CASTTPGSYGYTF.